This TCR beta chain comes out of a study of T cells in localized non-small cell lung cancer. Study observations and caveats: Clonality peaked in uninvolved adjacent lung rather than tumor.

Data came from immunoSEQ multiplex PCR; TCRdb stores just in-frame clones and leaves some out. The data show 70,000 to 95,000 clones, approximately 91% seen once. Concerning this clone itself: No antigen is known for it.

The germline CDR1 and CDR2 sequences are SGHDT and YYEEEE. This CDR3 has 15 residues. Trimming removed 0 bases at V and 0 bases at J, with 7 bases between. Sample: PBMCs, taken before any cancer treatment. This clonotype was sampled from a woman aged 35-75 years with stage II squamous cell lung carcinoma. The genes are TRBV5-6 and TRBJ2-1, with D possibly being TRBD2 (5 bases). Written as DNA, the CDR3 is TGTGCCAGCAGCTTGGCGGGAAGCTCCTACAATGAGCAGTTCTTC. It yields the protein CASSLAGSSYNEQFF.